This T cell receptor beta chain stems from a study of CXCR3-negative and CXCR3-positive naive CD8 T cells. Study information: Sequencing yielded 140 million or so TRB reads, roughly 1.5 +/- 0.3 million per library.

Overall study results and limits: Researchers report that CXCR3-positive naive cells carry more hydrophobic TRB CDR3s than CXCR3-negative naive cells. With surface CD5 comparable between naive subsets, TCR strength was estimated using properties derived from the TRB CDR3. Whereas both naive subsets had comparably high diversity, memory CD8+ cells had much lower diversity.

This CDR3 has 14 residues. As concerns this clonotype: The antigen remains undetermined.

Carrying UMI labels, the TRB cDNA libraries were prepared through 5' RACE. Each CDR3 protein gets one entry in TCRdb, which reprocessed the 5' RACE reads and gives no DNA. The listing contains 70,000 to 95,000 distinct CDR3 sequences. The TCR comes from a human donor in good health. Some clones in this sample may be carry-over from other donors' samples. Material: naive CXCR3- CD8+ T cells from blood. Subset noted: CD45RO-CCR7+CD27+CD95- naive CD8+ T cells lacking CXCR3 (TNR3-). This rearrangement joins TRBV12-3 or TRBV12-4 to TRBJ1-1; the D gene TCRdb calls, TRBD1, cannot be checked with no DNA. The CDR3 loop reads CASSPTGLHTEAFF.